The 7 T cell receptor beta chains below come from one sample, sequenced in a study of metastatic and nonmetastatic thyroid tumors. TCRdb re-analyzed the PCR reads through MiXCR. This sample has fewer than 20,000 clones, with 15% to 19% found just once. Patients underwent thyroid surgery, and none had received any treatment before it. The sample taken for sequencing was blood. These receptors all stem from a female donor with papillary thyroid cancer or a benign thyroid nodule (not recorded which). Some clones in this sample may be carry-over from other donors' samples.

This clone has more than one count but fewer than ten. This sequence joins TRBV15 and TRBJ1-1, with unresolved D. The CDR3 is 15 amino acids. The V end lost 0 bases, the J end lost 5 bases, and 13 bases lay between the germline ends. The germline V gene has CDR1 LNHNV and CDR2 YYDKDF (reference sequence). The CDR3 region is CATSRDRIRRTEAFF. CDR3 in DNA: TGTGCCACCAGCAGAGATAGGATCAGGAGAACTGAAGCTTTCTTT.

This clone was picked up many times. The V and J genes are TRBV7-9 and TRBJ2-7; D might be TRBD2 (6 bases). The CDR3 has 14 amino acids. Germline V gene sequence: CDR1 SEHNR, CDR2 FQNEAQ (reference sequence). Trimming removed 5 bases at V and 2 bases at J, with 13 bases between. CDR3 sequence: CASSTGTHAYEQYF. CDR3 in DNA: TGTGCCAGCAGCACCGGGACTCACGCCTACGAGCAGTACTTC.

This clone was counted many times. The J gene is TRBJ2-3, the V gene TRBV2; unclear D gene. V was shortened by 7 bases and J by 0 bases, with 11 bases between the two germline ends. This CDR3 contains 14 residues. The germline V gene encodes CDR1 SNHLY and CDR2 FYNNEI. The CDR3 DNA reads TGTGCCAGCATCCCCCCGCCTAGCACAGATACGCAGTATTTT. It specifies CASIPPPSTDTQYF.

In this sample, this clone turned up many times. This sequence may be a read error, since a much larger clone differs from it by one base. V and J are TRBV19 and TRBJ1-6; D gene ambiguous. Trimming took off 2 bases at V and 4 bases at J, with 6 bases between the two ends. CDR3 size: 14 residues. Germline V gene sequence: CDR1 LNHDA, CDR2 SQIVND (reference sequence). The CDR3 loop reads CASSIQPYNSPLHF. The CDR3 nucleotides read TGTGCCAGTAGTATACAACCGTATAATTCACCCCTCCACTTT.

The chain carries TRBV5-1 and TRBJ2-1; TRBD2 matches at 7 bases. Germline V gene sequence: CDR1 SGHRS, CDR2 YFSETQ. The CDR3 spans 15 residues. The V segment lost 2 bases and the J segment 4 bases; nucleotides outside the gene matches: 6. CDR3 sequence reads: CASSLEGAGYNEQFF. In nucleotides, the CDR3 is TGCGCCAGCAGCTTAGAGGGAGCGGGGTACAATGAGCAGTTCTTC.

To note about this clone: One junction end disagrees with the germline gene, perhaps due to a read error. The CDR3 region is CAWSGGGGLRTGTQYF. CDR3 DNA: TGTGCCTGGAGTGGCGGGGGGGGCCTTCGGACAGGTACGCAGTATTTT. The chain recombines TRBV30 with TRBJ2-3, with TRBD2 matching 9 bases. Germline assignment: CDR1 GTSNPN and CDR2 SVGIG (reference sequence). This CDR3 has 16 amino acids.

There are many counts of this clone. The rearrangement uses TRBV7-9 and TRBJ1-3; no firm D call. CDR1 and CDR2 from the germline V gene are SEHNR and FQNEAQ (reference sequence). The ends were cut back, 1 base at V and 5 bases at J, with 0 bases in the middle. The CDR3 contains 11 residues. CDR3 nucleotide sequence: TGTGCCAGCAGCTTAGGAAACACCATATATTTT. This encodes CASSLGNTIYF.